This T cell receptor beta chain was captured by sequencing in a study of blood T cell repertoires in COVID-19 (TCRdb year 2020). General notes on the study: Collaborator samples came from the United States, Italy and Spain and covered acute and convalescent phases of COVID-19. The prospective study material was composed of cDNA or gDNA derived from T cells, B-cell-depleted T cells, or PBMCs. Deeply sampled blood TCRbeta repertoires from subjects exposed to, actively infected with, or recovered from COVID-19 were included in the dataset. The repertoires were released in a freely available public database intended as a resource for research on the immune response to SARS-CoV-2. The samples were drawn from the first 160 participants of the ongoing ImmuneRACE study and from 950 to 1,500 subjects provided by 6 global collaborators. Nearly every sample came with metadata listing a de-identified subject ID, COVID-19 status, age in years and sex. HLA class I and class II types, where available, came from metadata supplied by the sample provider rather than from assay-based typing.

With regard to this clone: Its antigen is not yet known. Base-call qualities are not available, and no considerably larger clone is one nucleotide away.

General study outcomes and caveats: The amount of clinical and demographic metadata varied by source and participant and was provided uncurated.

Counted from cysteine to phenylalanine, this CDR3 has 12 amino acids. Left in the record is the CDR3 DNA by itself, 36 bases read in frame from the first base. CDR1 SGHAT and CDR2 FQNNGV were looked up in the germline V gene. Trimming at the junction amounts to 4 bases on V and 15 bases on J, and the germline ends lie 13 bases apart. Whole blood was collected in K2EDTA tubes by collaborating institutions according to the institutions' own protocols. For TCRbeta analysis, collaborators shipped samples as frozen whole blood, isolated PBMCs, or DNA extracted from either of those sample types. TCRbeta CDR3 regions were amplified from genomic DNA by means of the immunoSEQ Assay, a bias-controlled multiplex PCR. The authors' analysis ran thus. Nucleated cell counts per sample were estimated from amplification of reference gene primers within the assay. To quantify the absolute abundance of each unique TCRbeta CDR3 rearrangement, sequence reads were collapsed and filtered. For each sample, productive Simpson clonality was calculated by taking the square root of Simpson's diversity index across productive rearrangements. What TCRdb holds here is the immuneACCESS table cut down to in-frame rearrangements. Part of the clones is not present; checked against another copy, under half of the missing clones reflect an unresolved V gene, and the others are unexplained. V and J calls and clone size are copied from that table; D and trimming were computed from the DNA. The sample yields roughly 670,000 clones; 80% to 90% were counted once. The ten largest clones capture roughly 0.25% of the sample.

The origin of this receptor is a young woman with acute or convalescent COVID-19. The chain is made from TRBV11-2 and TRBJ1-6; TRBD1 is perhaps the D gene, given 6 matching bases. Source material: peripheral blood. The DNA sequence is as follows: TGTGCCAGCAGCTCGGGACGACAGGTCCTCCACTTT. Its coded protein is CASSSGRQVLHF.